Shown below are 30 T cell receptor beta chains from a single sample sequenced in a study of early stage breast cancer tumors. Using immunoSEQ multiplex PCR, the repertoire was profiled, and TCRdb retains in-frame clones only, with some absent. The profile shows some 58,000 clones, over 60% of them singletons. Material for sequencing was blood. The source of these receptors is a person between 30 and 45 years old with breast cancer.

The chain combines TRBV11-2 with TRBJ2-1; 11 bases map to TRBD2. J was trimmed by 8 bases and V by 4 bases; bases with no gene match: 10. The CDR3 is 16 residues long. The V gene's germline CDR1 is SGHAT and CDR2 FQNNGV. The CDR3 coding sequence is TGTGCCAGCAGCTCCATTAGCGGGAGGGGTGGCGATGAGCAGTTCTTC. As protein: CASSSISGRGGDEQFF.

J is TRBJ2-7 and V is TRBV5-4, with 9 bases lining up with TRBD1. Germline trimming cut 4 bases from V and 0 bases from J; bases unmatched to any gene: 11. The CDR3 extends over 17 amino acids. CDR1 and CDR2 from the germline V gene are SGHNT and YYREEE (reference sequence). As DNA, the CDR3 is TGTGCCAGCAGCGGGGCCGGGACAGGGATTTCCTCCTACGAGCAGTACTTC. This codes for CASSGAGTGISSYEQYF.

This clone was observed a few times. The DNA of the CDR3 is TGCGCCAGCAGCTTGCAGGGGGATAATTCACCCCTCCACTTT. Translating gives CASSLQGDNSPLHF. V gene TRBV5-1 combines with J gene TRBJ1-6, with TRBD1 matching 7 bases. Germline values: CDR1 SGHRS, CDR2 YFSETQ. The CDR3 loop spans 14 amino acids. The junction had 0 bases not matched to a gene; V was cut back by 1 base and J by 5 bases.

The V gene is TRBV25-1, the J gene TRBJ1-1; maybe TRBD1 (6 bases). Between the trimmed V and J ends, which lost 2 bases and 4 bases, there was a span of 17 bases. The CDR3 covers 16 residues. In germline, CDR1 is MGHDK, CDR2 SYGVNS. The CDR3, as DNA: TGTGCCAGCAGTGAACTAAAGGGGGGGGTGGGCACTGAAGCTTTCTTT. Encoded protein: CASSELKGGVGTEAFF.

V usage is TRBV5-1 and J usage is TRBJ2-7, with D unclear. Germline lookup yields CDR1 SGHRS and CDR2 YFSETQ. The CDR3 length is 15 residues. The V end was cut by 0 bases, the J end by 3 bases, with 13 bases between. The CDR3 DNA reads as TGCGCCAGCAGCTTGGGGGGATACACAAACTACGAGCAGTACTTC. Protein product: CASSLGGYTNYEQYF.

The rearrangement uses TRBV16 and TRBJ2-1, with 9 bases that match TRBD2. The CDR3 is 14 residues long. J was trimmed by 10 bases and V by 4 bases; bases with no gene match: 8. Germline V gene sequence: CDR1 KGHSY, CDR2 FQNENV. The CDR3 loop is CASSPPLLAGEQFF. CDR3 bases: TGTGCCAGCAGCCCCCCGCTTCTAGCGGGGGAGCAGTTCTTC.

The J gene is TRBJ2-1, the V gene TRBV11-2; D is uncertain. V was shortened by 5 bases and J by 2 bases, with 1 base between the two germline ends. This CDR3 is 11 amino acids long. Per the germline V gene, CDR1 is SGHAT and CDR2 is FQNNGV. The CDR3 DNA is TGTGCCAGCAGCCCCTACAATGAGCAGTTCTTC. Protein: CASSPYNEQFF.

This rearrangement joins TRBV2 to TRBJ2-7, with 11 positions matching TRBD2. CDR3 length: 15 residues. In germline, CDR1 is SNHLY, CDR2 FYNNEI. V lost 6 bases to trimming and J lost 2 bases; unmatched junction nucleotides: 6. The CDR3: CASRSVAGGPYEQYF. CDR3 sequence (DNA): TGTGCCAGCAGATCGGTAGCGGGAGGGCCCTACGAGCAGTACTTC.

This chain links TRBV2 with TRBJ1-5; tentatively, D is TRBD1 (6 bases). This CDR3 spans 14 amino acids. The V and J ends lost 2 bases and 6 bases respectively, with 11 bases between them. Germline CDR1 SNHLY, CDR2 FYNNEI. The chain's CDR3 is CASSEIGGRQPQHF. The CDR3 bases are TGTGCCAGCAGTGAAATAGGGGGGCGTCAGCCCCAGCATTTT.

The chain employs TRBV5-6 and TRBJ2-1; D call uncertain. V lost 7 bases to trimming and J lost 0 bases, with 11 bases between them. CDR1 is SGHDT, CDR2 YYEEEE, per germline. This CDR3 has 14 amino acids. The DNA for the CDR3 is TGTGCCAGCGGGCTTTTCAGCTCCTACAATGAGCAGTTCTTC. Amino acids: CASGLFSSYNEQFF.

The rearrangement uses TRBV9 and TRBJ1-5; D may be TRBD1 (5 bases). The CDR3 extends over 14 amino acids. The V gene lost 3 bases and the J gene lost 9 bases, with 16 bases spanning the gap. CDR1 and CDR2 from the germline V gene are SGDLS and YYNGEE. The CDR3 DNA sequence: TGTGCCAGCAGCGGGGAGGGGCCGTTCGCGCCCCAGCATTTT. The encoded protein is CASSGEGPFAPQHF.

This clone was picked up a small number of times. The rearrangement uses TRBV27 and TRBJ1-5; 9 bases agree with TRBD1. J was trimmed by 5 bases and V by 5 bases; bases with no gene match: 4. CDR1 is MNHEY, CDR2 SMNVEV, per germline (reference sequence). CDR3 length: 14 residues. The CDR3 DNA reads as TGTGCCAGCAGTGCGGACAGGGGATATCAGCCCCAGCATTTT. Translation: CASSADRGYQPQHF.

This clone was seen a few times. This rearrangement joins TRBV6-5 to TRBJ2-7; 7 bases agree with TRBD1. The V gene end was trimmed by 6 bases and the J gene end by 3 bases; junction bases not matched to a gene: 8. Germline CDR1 reads MNHEY; CDR2 reads SVGAGI. CDR3 length: 14 amino acids. The CDR3: CASSPRGNNYEQYF. As DNA, the CDR3 is TGTGCCAGCAGCCCCAGGGGGAACAACTACGAGCAGTACTTC.

The rearrangement links TRBV29-1 to TRBJ1-2; TRBD1 agrees at 9 bases. The CDR3 runs 16 residues. Trimming cost V 1 base and J 7 bases; bases outside gene matches: 13. From germline, CDR1 is SQVTM and CDR2 ANQGSEA. The CDR3 spells CSVEGSGQGTPGGYTF. In nucleotides, the CDR3 is TGCAGCGTTGAAGGTTCGGGACAGGGCACCCCTGGTGGCTACACCTTC.

The chain uses TRBV7-9 and TRBJ1-3, with D possibly matching TRBD1 (5 bases). The CDR3 loop spans 14 amino acids. CDR1 is SEHNR, CDR2 FQNEAQ, per germline (reference sequence). V lost 6 bases and J 2 bases, leaving 11 bases between the germline ends. The CDR3 protein is CASSSGRPGNTIYF. CDR3 DNA: TGTGCCAGCAGTTCAGGGAGGCCTGGAAACACCATATATTTT.

The rearrangement joins TRBV28 to TRBJ2-7; D tentatively fits TRBD1 or TRBD2 (5 bases each). V dropped 2 bases and J dropped 1 base, with 12 bases sitting between them. CDR3 length equals 15 residues. Germline V lookup: CDR1 MDHEN, CDR2 SYDVKM. CDR3 in DNA: TGTGCCAGCAGTTTAGGCGCCGAGGGGTCCTACGAGCAGTACTTC. Protein product: CASSLGAEGSYEQYF.

The chain employs TRBV18 and TRBJ2-1; TRBD1 or TRBD2 may be the D gene (5 bases each). The CDR3 is 15 residues long. V was shortened by 3 bases and J by 2 bases, with 11 bases between the two germline ends. Germline lookup yields CDR1 KGHSH and CDR2 LQKENI. CDR3 region: CASSPNEGTYNEQFF. The DNA of the CDR3 is TGTGCCAGCTCACCCAACGAGGGGACCTACAATGAGCAGTTCTTC.

This clone was seen only a few times. This chain connects TRBV25-1 to TRBJ1-5; D gene uncertain. The V gene lost 6 bases and the J gene lost 3 bases, with 9 bases spanning the gap. In germline, CDR1 is MGHDK, CDR2 SYGVNS. The CDR3 contains 13 residues. The CDR3 DNA follows: TGTGCCAGCAGGAAGGGCTTCAATCAGCCCCAGCATTTT. This codes for CASRKGFNQPQHF.

The chain is built from TRBV7-8 and TRBJ2-7; 10 bases match TRBD2. Germline CDR1 and CDR2: SGHVS and FQNEAQ. V was pared by 5 bases and J by 6 bases, with 10 bases of the junction left unmatched. This CDR3 is built from 15 residues. The CDR3 sequence is CASSQRGLATGEQYF. The CDR3 nucleotides are TGTGCCAGCAGCCAGAGGGGACTAGCGACCGGCGAGCAGTACTTC.

This clone was found a few times. The chain uses TRBV2 and TRBJ2-2; D may correspond to TRBD1 or TRBD2 (5 bases each). The CDR3 sequence is 16 residues long. Trimming took off 3 bases at V and 1 base at J, with 12 bases between the two ends. In germline, CDR1 is SNHLY, CDR2 FYNNEI. The DNA for the CDR3 is TGTGCCAGCAGTGAGGGAGCAGGGCAGAACACCGGGGAGCTGTTTTTT. Amino acid sequence: CASSEGAGQNTGELFF.

This clone turned up a few times. This chain connects TRBV30 to TRBJ1-6; D gene unclear. Germline-derived CDR1 and CDR2 are GTSNPN and SVGIG (reference sequence). V lost 3 bases and J lost 0, with 18 bases in between. The CDR3 contains 18 residues. CDR3 coding DNA: TGTGCCTGGAGCGGCGGAGGTACAGCGAGCTCCTATAATTCACCCCTCCACTTT. It codes for CAWSGGGTASSYNSPLHF. Full variable domain (missing parts from reference TRBV30 and TRBJ1-6): SQTIHQWPATLVQPVGSPLSLECTVEGTSNPNLYWYRQAAGRGLQLLFYSVGIGQISSEVPQNLSASRPQDRQFILSSKKLLLSDSGFYLCAWSGGGTASSYNSPLHFGNGTRLTVT.

The CDR3 DNA reads TGTGCCAGTACCAAGGGCACGGGAGCGATCGGAAACATTCAGTACTTC. It codes for CASTKGTGAIGNIQYF. The V and J genes are TRBV19 and TRBJ2-4, with a possible D match to TRBD2 (6 bases). The CDR3 runs to 16 residues. V dropped 7 bases and J dropped 6 bases, with 22 bases sitting between them. Germline V CDR1 and CDR2: LNHDA, SQIVND (reference sequence).

The chain uses TRBV6-1 and TRBJ1-1; D is unclear. The CDR3 extends over 12 amino acids. Germline V gene sequence: CDR1 MNHNS, CDR2 SASEGT. The ends were cut back, 5 bases at V and 9 bases at J, with 13 bases in the middle. This CDR3 reads CASSPVRVKAFF. The CDR3 DNA reads as TGTGCCAGCAGTCCGGTGAGGGTTAAAGCTTTCTTT.

The J gene is TRBJ2-7, the V gene TRBV4-1; D call uncertain. The CDR3 extends over 15 amino acids. The germline CDR1 and CDR2 sequences are MGHRA and YSYEKL. Trimming stripped 5 bases from V and 0 bases from J, with 14 bases between. The DNA of the CDR3 is TGCGCCAGCAGCTCCGACAACCTGGCCTCCTACGAGCAGTACTTC. Translation gives CASSSDNLASYEQYF.

As DNA, the CDR3 is TGTGCCAGCAGCTTCCGGGACAGGGCCCTGAATCAGCCCCAGCATTTT. Translated: CASSFRDRALNQPQHF. This chain connects TRBV7-8 to TRBJ1-5, with 9 bases matching TRBD1. Germline CDR1 is SGHVS and CDR2 is FQNEAQ. V gave up 3 bases and J gave up 4 bases; unmatched junction bases: 7. The CDR3 contains 16 residues.

V usage is TRBV6-5 and J usage is TRBJ2-1, with TRBD2 matching 8 bases. The germline gives CDR1 MNHEY, CDR2 SVGAGI. The CDR3 is 11 amino acids. Germline trimming cut 7 bases from V and 15 bases from J; bases unmatched to any gene: 8. The CDR3 loop is CASTIAGKRFF. Here the CDR3 DNA reads TGTGCCAGCACAATAGCGGGAAAGCGGTTCTTC.

The CDR3 loop reads CASSSGQGFNEQYF. As DNA, the CDR3 is TGCGCCAGCAGCTCGGGACAGGGGTTCAACGAGCAGTACTTC. V gene TRBV5-1 combines with J gene TRBJ2-7; 10 bases line up with TRBD1. The junction had 5 bases not matched to a gene; V was cut back by 3 bases and J by 5 bases. The germline gives CDR1 SGHRS, CDR2 YFSETQ. The CDR3 spans 14 residues.

This chain connects TRBV7-9 to TRBJ1-5; 9 bases line up with TRBD1. J lost 2 bases, V lost 1 base, and 9 bases had no gene match. Germline loops: CDR1 SEHNR, CDR2 FQNEAQ (reference sequence). The CDR3 has 18 amino acids. The CDR3 DNA sequence: TGTGCCAGCAGCTTAGTGGGGGGGGGACAGGGAGGCAATCAGCCCCAGCATTTT. Translated, it gives CASSLVGGGQGGNQPQHF.

The chain carries TRBV5-4 and TRBJ2-1; TRBD2 matches at 8 bases. Unmatched junction bases numbered 3, after V lost 0 bases and J lost 4 bases. CDR1 SGHNT and CDR2 YYREEE come from the germline V gene (reference sequence). This CDR3 spans 15 amino acids. The CDR3 nucleotides are TGTGCCAGCAGCTTGGGGGCGGGGGGTTACAATGAGCAGTTCTTC. Its protein product is CASSLGAGGYNEQFF. Complete variable domain (other parts from reference TRBV5-4 and TRBJ2-1): ETGVTQSPTHLIKTRGQQVTLRCSSQSGHNTVSWYQQALGQGPQFIFQYYREEENGRGNFPPRFSGLQFPNYSSELNVNALELDDSALYLCASSLGAGGYNEQFFGPGTRLTVL.

The V and J genes are TRBV29-1 and TRBJ2-1, with D maybe TRBD1 (6 bases). The CDR3 loop spans 14 amino acids. The germline gives CDR1 SQVTM, CDR2 ANQGSEA. The V end was cut by 6 bases, the J end by 0 bases, with 12 bases between. DNA of the CDR3: TGCAGCGTCGTTACAGGGAGCTCCTACAATGAGCAGTTCTTC. It encodes CSVVTGSSYNEQFF.